The entry below gives a single TCR beta chain sequence along with its context. The antigen is unknown. The table came from immunoSEQ multiplex PCR; TCRdb's copy has only in-frame clones and leaves some out. The sample records approximately 330,000 clones, about 77% being singletons. These data come from a study of cytotoxic CD8 clonotypes in ibrutinib-treated CLL. The study, taken as a whole, reports: Sustained-remission patients were sampled at one set of times and progressing patients at different ones.

The source material was PBMCs, sampled before ibrutinib treatment. The sequence was collected from a human donor with chronic lymphocytic leukemia.

This chain's CDR3 is CASNSLSSGGTEAFF. The CDR3 bases are TGCGCCAGCAATTCTCTATCATCAGGGGGCACTGAAGCTTTCTTT. V is TRBV5-1 and J is TRBJ1-1; 7 bases agree with TRBD1. The germline V gene has CDR1 SGHRS and CDR2 YFSETQ. This CDR3 is built from 15 residues. Losses at the gene ends were 6 bases for V and 4 bases for J; bases not matched to a gene: 12.